This TCR beta chain comes out of a study of radiotherapy plus CTLA-4 blockade in lung cancer. Study details: Objective response rate was about 18%; disease control rate, about 28%. Study results and caveats: The authors reported that early blood T cell clone dynamics, with interferon-beta, best predicted response. Peripheral blood showed expansion of tumor-derived TCR clones after radiotherapy and ipilimumab.

Deletions cut 3 bases from V and 14 bases from J, with 28 bases between. Germline V gives CDR1 LNHDA, CDR2 SQIVND (reference sequence). The CDR3 has 16 amino acids. A remark on this clone: Antigen: not known.

Sequencing was performed with immunoSEQ multiplex PCR; in TCRdb, only in-frame clones are kept and a portion is missing. The sample lists 90,000 or so clones, 80% to 90% occurring once. With ipilimumab providing CTLA-4 blockade, focal radiation was administered to patients who had chemo-refractory metastatic non-small-cell lung cancer. The rearrangement joins TRBV19 to TRBJ1-2, with D possibly being TRBD1 (5 bases). The source material was peripheral blood, sampled from a patient treated with radiotherapy plus ipilimumab. The clonotype originates from a human donor with non-small cell lung cancer who had stable disease on radiotherapy plus ipilimumab. In DNA form, the CDR3 reads TGTGCCAGTAGTATCGGTTTCAAGGGGCCGGGGGACGGATGTACCTTC. Its translation: CASSIGFKGPGDGCTF.